This entry lists 15 T cell receptor beta chains sequenced from one sample in a study of cytomegalovirus exposure and HLA in healthy donors. With 60 Vbeta and 13 Jbeta primers, the PCR was carried out. Produced via immunoSEQ multiplex PCR; TCRdb's table is partial and in-frame only. Found here are 100,000 to 150,000 clones; the top ten clones hold 1%. Sequencing was done on a sample of PBMCs. All receptors derive from a man younger than 30 in good health and CMV-seronegative.

The CDR3 DNA reads as TGTGCCAGCACTCGAGCCCGGGAATATGGCTACACCTTC. Its protein product is CASTRAREYGYTF. The rearrangement joins TRBV6-5 to TRBJ1-2, with unresolved D. The germline CDR1 and CDR2 sequences are MNHEY and SVGAGI. V lost 7 bases and J 5 bases, leaving 14 bases between the germline ends. The CDR3 extends over 13 amino acids.

As concerns this clone: This sample includes further DNA sequences coding for the same CDR3. The chain recombines TRBV4-2 with TRBJ2-5; 14 bases are shared with TRBD2. This CDR3 region has 20 residues. CDR1 and CDR2 (germline): LGHNA, YNFKEQ. Trimming took 1 base from V and 5 from J; bases not matched to a gene: 15. The CDR3 loop reads CASSQVSGLWTSGGTETQYF. CDR3 DNA: TGTGCCAGCAGCCAAGTTTCGGGGCTTTGGACTAGCGGGGGGACGGAGACCCAGTACTTC.

The rearrangement joins TRBV10-3 to TRBJ2-7; 9 nucleotides agree with TRBD1. The CDR3 sequence is 15 residues long. Germline V gene lookup returns CDR1 ENHRY and CDR2 SYGVKD. Germline trimming cut 3 bases from V and 6 bases from J; bases unmatched to any gene: 9. The CDR3 nucleotides are TGTGCCATCAGTGATCTCCGGACAGGGGTGAGCGAGCAGTACTTC. It is translated as CAISDLRTGVSEQYF.

The CDR3 here is CASRDRGTGNTIYF. The DNA of the CDR3 is TGTGCCAGCAGGGACAGGGGTACTGGAAACACCATATATTTT. V gene TRBV2 combines with J gene TRBJ1-3; 9 nucleotides line up with TRBD1. Germline CDR1 SNHLY, CDR2 FYNNEI. There are 14 residues in the CDR3. After removal of 6 bases from V and 2 bases from J, the junction contained 2 bases not matched to a gene.

The chain recombines TRBV7-9 with TRBJ1-2; D gene uncertain. Germline V gene lookup returns CDR1 SEHNR and CDR2 FQNEAQ (reference sequence). This CDR3 comprises 15 residues. Trimming pared 4 bases from V and 10 bases from J, leaving 22 bases between. CDR3 sequence reads: CASSYNPGNQRSYTF. The CDR3 nucleotides read TGTGCCAGCAGCTACAATCCGGGAAACCAAAGGTCCTACACCTTC. The full variable domain, with the rest looked up from reference TRBV7-9 and TRBJ1-2, is DTGVSQNPRHKITKRGQNVTFRCDPISEHNRLYWYRQTLGQGPEFLTYFQNEAQLEKSRLLSDRFSAERPKGSFSTLEIQRTEQGDSAMYLCASSYNPGNQRSYTFGSGTRLTVV.

This chain links TRBV5-1 with TRBJ2-5; TRBD2 matches at 8 bases. CDR3 size: 15 residues. Germline CDR1 SGHRS, CDR2 YFSETQ. V lost 0 bases, J lost 4 bases, and 5 bases stayed unmatched. CDR3 amino acids: CASSLAGGSGETQYF. CDR3 nucleotides: TGCGCCAGCAGCTTGGCGGGGGGGAGTGGAGAGACCCAGTACTTC.

The rearrangement joins TRBV28 to TRBJ1-5; 7 positions match TRBD1. Losses at the gene ends were 4 bases for V and 5 bases for J; bases not matched to a gene: 5. The CDR3 contains 14 residues. Per the germline V gene, CDR1 is MDHEN and CDR2 is SYDVKM. The CDR3 DNA follows: TGTGCCAGCAGTTCAGGGCAGGGGGATCAGCCCCAGCATTTT. Translating it yields CASSSGQGDQPQHF.

The chain combines TRBV28 with TRBJ2-7; no definite D call. The CDR3 is 14 residues long. V was shortened by 8 bases and J by 3 bases, with 17 bases between the two germline ends. Germline V lookup: CDR1 MDHEN, CDR2 SYDVKM. CDR3 nucleotides: TGTGCCAGCTGTCCTCTCTCTCCTCTCTACGAGCAGTACTTC. Translated, it gives CASCPLSPLYEQYF.

The J gene is TRBJ2-2, the V gene TRBV2; 8 bases agree with TRBD1. The germline gives CDR1 SNHLY, CDR2 FYNNEI. CDR3 length: 14 amino acids. With 10 bases clipped from V and 5 bases from J, the junction kept 9 bases outside the gene matches. The CDR3 bases are TGTGCCAACGCCAGACAGGGGAGAACCGGGGAGCTGTTTTTT. Translating it yields CANARQGRTGELFF.

The chain uses TRBV2 and TRBJ1-1, with 7 nucleotides matching TRBD1. This CDR3 spans 14 amino acids. With V trimmed by 5 bases and J by 3 bases, 6 bases remained unmatched. Germline CDR1 reads SNHLY; CDR2 reads FYNNEI. DNA for the CDR3: TGTGCCAGCAGTTACAGGGGTGACGACACTGAAGCTTTCTTT. Its protein is CASSYRGDDTEAFF.

V gene TRBV2 combines with J gene TRBJ2-7; maybe TRBD2 (5 bases). The V and J ends lost 7 bases and 7 bases respectively, with 11 bases between them. The CDR3 consists of 11 residues. The germline gives CDR1 SNHLY, CDR2 FYNNEI. The CDR3 DNA is TGTGCCAGCACGGGATCTACGGAGCAGTACTTC. Its translation is CASTGSTEQYF.

The genes are TRBV5-1 and TRBJ2-3; 7 bases are shared with TRBD2. J gave up 6 bases and V 4 bases, and 11 bases lay outside the gene matches. CDR1 SGHRS and CDR2 YFSETQ come from the germline V gene. CDR3 length: 15 residues. As DNA, the CDR3 is TGCGCCAGCAGCCCCTTTGGCGGGGGAGGGGATACGCAGTATTTT. Protein sequence: CASSPFGGGGDTQYF.

The chain recombines TRBV21-1 with TRBJ1-1. TRBV21-1 is a pseudogene. The CDR3 length is 10 residues. CDR3 sequence reads: CASLIVEAFF. The CDR3 bases are TGTGCCAGCTTAATCGTTGAGGCTTTCTTT.

The chain recombines TRBV7-6 with TRBJ1-1; 11 nucleotides align to TRBD1. This CDR3 has 16 residues. The V and J ends lost 2 bases and 5 bases, in that order; junction bases with no gene match: 7. The germline gives CDR1 SGHVS, CDR2 FNYEAQ. The CDR3 spells CASSLNWDRGKTEAFF. CDR3 coding DNA: TGTGCCAGCAGCTTAAACTGGGACAGGGGGAAAACTGAAGCTTTCTTT. The full variable domain, with the rest looked up from reference TRBV7-6 and TRBJ1-1, is GAGVSQSPRYKVTKRGQDVALRCDPISGHVSLYWYRQALGQGPEFLTYFNYEAQQDKSGLPNDRFSAERPEGSISTLTIQRTEQRDSAMYRCASSLNWDRGKTEAFFGQGTRLTVV.

The rearrangement joins TRBV5-1 to TRBJ2-7, with D possibly matching TRBD2 (6 bases). This CDR3 comprises 16 residues. The V end lost 2 bases, the J end lost 0 bases, and 15 bases lay between the germline ends. Germline values: CDR1 SGHRS, CDR2 YFSETQ. The CDR3 bases are TGCGCCAGCAGCTTTCAATCTAGCGAATACTCCTACGAGCAGTACTTC. Its protein product is CASSFQSSEYSYEQYF.